The source of this TCR beta chain is a study of T cell responses to AZD1222 COVID-19 vaccine. Study conclusions and caveats: Spike-spanning, vaccine-associated CD4 TCRs were dominant at 160-218 and 743-854. Most donors were white British and more were female, and clonal diversity was possibly underestimated. Close to half of spike-specific TCRs reportedly recognize unmutated variant regions.

V was clipped by 10 bases and J by 6 bases, with 19 bases between them. Per germline, CDR1 MNHEY and CDR2 SMNVEV (reference sequence). CDR3 size: 14 residues. Sequencing used immunoSEQ multiplex PCR; TCRdb keeps in-frame clones, though not all of them. Of 150,000 to 200,000 clones in the sample, less than 95% are singletons; the top ten hold 1.1% to 1.5%. A word on this clone: Antigen unknown.

This chain joins TRBV27 and TRBJ1-5; no reliable D call. This clonotype originated in an adult in good health. The source was peripheral blood, collected on day 0 of AZD1222 vaccination. Here the CDR3 reads CAILLVAEGQPQHF. CDR3 nucleotide sequence: TGTGCCATCCTTCTCGTAGCAGAGGGTCAGCCCCAGCATTTT.